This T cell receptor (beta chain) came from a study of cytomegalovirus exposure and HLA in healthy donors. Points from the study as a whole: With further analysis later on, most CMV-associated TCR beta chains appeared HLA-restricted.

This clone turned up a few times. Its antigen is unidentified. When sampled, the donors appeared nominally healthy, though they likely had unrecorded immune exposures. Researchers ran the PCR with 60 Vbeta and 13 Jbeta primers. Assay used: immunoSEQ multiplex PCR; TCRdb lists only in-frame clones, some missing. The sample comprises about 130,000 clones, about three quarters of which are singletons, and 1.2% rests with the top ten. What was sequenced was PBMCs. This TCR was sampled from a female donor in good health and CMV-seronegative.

CDR3 residues: CAIARDSLSDTQYF. The CDR3 DNA reads TGTGCCATAGCCCGGGACTCCCTGTCAGATACGCAGTATTTT. V usage is TRBV19 and J usage is TRBJ2-3; a possible D gene is TRBD2 (6 bases). The CDR3 loop spans 14 amino acids. Trimming cost V 10 bases and J 4 bases, with 18 bases left between them. The germline CDR1 and CDR2 sequences are LNHDA and SQIVND (reference sequence).